These T cell receptor beta chains were read from a single sample in a study of cytomegalovirus exposure and HLA in healthy donors. Clones were read by immunoSEQ multiplex PCR, and TCRdb kept only the in-frame ones, dropping some. The table has 75,000 to 100,000 clones, 69% seen once. Sequencing used PBMCs. Every receptor here comes from a female donor in good health and CMV-seronegative. Both conserved end residues are part of each CDR3.

j_gene	v_gene	CDR3aa
TRBJ1-1	TRBV4-2	CASSQIGTGSNTEAFF
TRBJ2-7	TRBV19	CASSIVVGADYEQYF
TRBJ1-6	TRBV15	CATSRAVLSRSPLHF
TRBJ1-2	TRBV2	CASSEYSYGYTF
TRBJ2-1	TRBV5-6	CASKTSGEQFF
TRBJ2-7	TRBV2	CASSEGGVLYEQYF
TRBJ1-2	TRBV28	CASSPRTANYGYTF
TRBJ2-3	TRBV4-2	CASSLDRGSTDTQYF
TRBJ2-7	TRBV4-1	CASSPSLASGYEQYF
TRBJ1-4	TRBV7-9	CASSLEQINEKLFF
TRBJ1-2	TRBV7-9	CASSLAREGPNYGYTF
TRBJ2-7	TRBV4-1	CASSQARQGGFYEQYF
TRBJ2-6	TRBV27	CASSFGSGRGSGANVLTF
TRBJ2-2	TRBV5-1	CASSLEGTGELFF
TRBJ1-5	TRBV19	CASSMQTGVGKPQHF
TRBJ2-4	TRBV11-2	CASSLRGSSLAKNIQYF
TRBJ2-5	TRBV27	CASSNRGGETQYF
TRBJ2-2	TRBV1	CTSSPSRRGAVF
TRBJ2-3	TRBV27	CASTVRASGIFTQYF
TRBJ2-7	TRBV7-3	CASSFTGTGGYEQYF
TRBJ2-1	TRBV7-2	CASSLTSGGYNEQFF
TRBJ2-2	TRBV4-3	CASSQAAPSGGDSTGELFF
TRBJ1-2	TRBV29-1	CSVVQGPGYGYTF
TRBJ1-5	TRBV7-9	CASSFSPGQGPEAQHF
TRBJ2-1	TRBV11-2	CASSLVAGGPEQFF
TRBJ2-1	TRBV5-6	CASAQRDSYNEQFF